The TCR beta chain under discussion was sequenced for a study of control samples from healthy donors and cancer patients. Profiled with immunoSEQ multiplex PCR; TCRdb holds only in-frame clones, not every one. This table has 110,000 or so clones, around 87% appearing once. This CDR3 comprises 14 residues. V gave up 6 bases and J gave up 4 bases, with 13 bases separating them. The V gene's germline CDR1 is LNHDA and CDR2 SQIVND (reference sequence). This TCR was sampled from a young man in good health. The V call is TRBV19, the J call TRBJ2-4; tentatively, D is TRBD1 (5 bases). The sample comprised blood. The CDR3 nucleotides are TGTGCCAGTAGATTGAGTGGGGCGAAAAACATTCAGTACTTC. It yields the protein CASRLSGAKNIQYF.